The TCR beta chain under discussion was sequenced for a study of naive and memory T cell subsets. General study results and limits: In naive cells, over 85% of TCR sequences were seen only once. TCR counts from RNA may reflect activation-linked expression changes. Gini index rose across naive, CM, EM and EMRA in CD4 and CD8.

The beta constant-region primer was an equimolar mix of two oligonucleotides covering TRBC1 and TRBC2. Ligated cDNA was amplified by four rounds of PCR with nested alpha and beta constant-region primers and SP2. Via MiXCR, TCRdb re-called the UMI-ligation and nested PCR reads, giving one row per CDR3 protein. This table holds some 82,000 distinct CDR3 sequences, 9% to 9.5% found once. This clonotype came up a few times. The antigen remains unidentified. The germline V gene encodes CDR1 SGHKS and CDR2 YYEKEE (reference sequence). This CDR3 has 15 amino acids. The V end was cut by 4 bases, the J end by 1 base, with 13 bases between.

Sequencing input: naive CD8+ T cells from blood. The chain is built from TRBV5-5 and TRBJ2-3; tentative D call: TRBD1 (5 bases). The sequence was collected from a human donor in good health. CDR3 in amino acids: CASSIGQRRTDTQYF. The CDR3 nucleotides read TGTGCCAGCAGCATCGGACAACGGCGCACAGATACGCAGTATTTT.